The TCR beta chain under discussion was sequenced for a study of control samples from healthy donors and cancer patients. The protocol was immunoSEQ multiplex PCR, while the TCRdb copy is restricted to in-frame clones and leaves out a portion. This sample has more than 90,000 clones, with about 89% found just once. This CDR3 has 16 amino acids. Germline V CDR1 and CDR2: SGHTA, FQGNSA. The J segment lost 0 bases and the V segment lost 2 bases, leaving 4 bases of the junction unmatched. The sequenced material came from blood. This TCR was sampled from a man aged 25-45 years in good health. This chain connects TRBV7-2 to TRBJ2-3, with 8 bases matching TRBD2. CDR3 DNA sequence: TGTGCCAGCAGCTTACTCCTAGCGGGTAGCACAGATACGCAGTATTTT. Translated: CASSLLLAGSTDTQYF.